Below are 12 T cell receptor beta chains sequenced from a single sample in a study of T cells of healthy individuals. TCRdb used MiXCR to reprocess the 5' RACE reads, holding one entry per CDR3 protein. Found here are tens of thousands of distinct CDR3 sequences, 4% to 5.5% of them singletons; the top ten hold more than 8%. These receptors were collected from a human donor in good health.

V usage is TRBV6-5 and J usage is TRBJ2-3; 10 nucleotides align to TRBD2. Germline V gene lookup returns CDR1 MNHEY and CDR2 SVGAGI. The V segment lost 6 bases and the J segment 4 bases; nucleotides outside the gene matches: 13. This CDR3 has 17 amino acids. The CDR3 sequence: CASSRYQAGGLADTQYF. The DNA for the CDR3 is TGTGCCAGCAGCCGTTATCAAGCGGGGGGGCTTGCAGATACGCAGTATTTT.

This clonotype has a count of ten or more. The V and J genes are TRBV11-2 and TRBJ2-1; TRBD2 aligns across 14 bases. The germline V gene encodes CDR1 SGHAT and CDR2 FQNNGV. The junction had 8 bases not matched to a gene; V was cut back by 6 bases and J by 1 base. CDR3 length equals 18 residues. CDR3 in amino acids: CASRPPGLAGESYNEQFF. CDR3 nucleotide sequence: TGTGCCAGCAGACCTCCGGGACTAGCGGGAGAGTCCTACAATGAGCAGTTCTTC. The full variable domain, rest sourced from reference TRBV11-2 and TRBJ2-1, is EAGVAQSPRYKIIEKRQSVAFWCNPISGHATLYWYQQILGQGPKLLIQFQNNGVVDDSQLPKDRFSAERLKGVDSTLKIQPAKLEDSAVYLCASRPPGLAGESYNEQFFGPGTRLTVL.

This clonotype appeared many times. The CDR3 region is CSVEDPTARGAFF. As DNA, the CDR3 is TGCAGCGTTGAAGATCCAACAGCGAGGGGAGCTTTCTTT. The chain is built from TRBV29-1 and TRBJ1-1; the D gene is possibly TRBD1 (5 bases). Trimming pared 0 bases from V and 10 bases from J, leaving 15 bases between. CDR1 is SQVTM, CDR2 ANQGSEA, per germline. This CDR3 comprises 13 residues.

This clonotype was found many times. This rearrangement joins TRBV3-1 to TRBJ2-7, with TRBD1 identical over 10 bases. Germline lookup yields CDR1 LGHDT and CDR2 YNNKEL (reference sequence). The CDR3 is made up of 14 amino acids. V shed 3 bases and J 4 bases; nucleotides not matched to a gene: 3. This chain's CDR3 is CASSQGQGSYEQYF. DNA of the CDR3: TGTGCCAGCAGCCAGGGACAGGGGTCGTACGAGCAGTACTTC.

There are a few counts of this clonotype. The chain employs TRBV10-3 and TRBJ2-7; 11 bases line up with TRBD2. The length of the CDR3 is 19 residues. CDR1 ENHRY and CDR2 SYGVKD come from the germline V gene. The junction had 19 bases not matched to a gene; V was cut back by 2 bases and J by 7 bases. CDR3 bases: TGTGCCATCAGTGAGGGCGTAGCGGGAGGGCTCAACCCTAATCGAGAGCAGTACTTC. Encoded protein: CAISEGVAGGLNPNREQYF.

This clonotype was found many times. V is TRBV9 and J is TRBJ1-4; a weak D match, TRBD1 (5 bases). There are 14 residues in the CDR3. Germline-derived CDR1 and CDR2 are SGDLS and YYNGEE. Between the trimmed V and J ends, which lost 4 bases and 5 bases, there was a span of 12 bases. CDR3 DNA: TGTGCCAGCAGCAACCTACAGGAAAATGAAAAACTGTTTTTT. It specifies CASSNLQENEKLFF.

This clonotype was picked up many times. The chain joins TRBV5-1 to TRBJ2-7, with D possibly TRBD2 on 6 matching bases. The CDR3 is 15 residues long. Trimming removed 0 bases from V and 5 bases from J, with 15 bases in between. Looked up from germline, CDR1 is SGHRS and CDR2 is YFSETQ. The CDR3 protein is CASSLVGGPADEQYF. The CDR3 nucleotides read TGCGCCAGCAGCTTGGTGGGAGGACCCGCCGACGAGCAGTACTTC.

This clonotype was recorded at least ten times. The rearrangement joins TRBV20-1 to TRBJ2-7; 14 nucleotides align to TRBD2. CDR3 length: 18 residues. V was clipped by 1 base and J by 2 bases; unmatched bases: 10. Germline V lookup: CDR1 DFQATT, CDR2 SNEGSKA (reference sequence). The CDR3 loop reads CSARGAGTSGRGTYEQYF. Here the CDR3 DNA reads TGCAGTGCTAGAGGAGCTGGGACTAGCGGGAGAGGAACCTACGAGCAGTACTTC.

This clonotype was counted at least ten times. J is TRBJ2-7 and V is TRBV19, with a tentative D call TRBD2 (6 bases). Germline loops: CDR1 LNHDA, CDR2 SQIVND (reference sequence). This CDR3 has 15 residues. Trimming pared 4 bases from V and 1 base from J, leaving 14 bases between. DNA for the CDR3: TGTGCCAGTAGTACGGACCCAGGAGGGTCCTACGAGCAGTACTTC. It is translated as CASSTDPGGSYEQYF.

This clonotype appeared many times. The V call is TRBV10-1, the J call TRBJ2-7; D call uncertain. V gave up 11 bases and J gave up 0 bases, with 14 bases separating them. CDR3 length: 13 amino acids. The germline V gene has CDR1 WNHNN and CDR2 SYGVQD (reference sequence). CDR3 sequence (DNA): TGCGCCGCTGGACCGACCAACTCCTACGAGCAGTACTTC. This translates into CAAGPTNSYEQYF.

This rearrangement joins TRBV7-9 to TRBJ2-7, with TRBD1 matching over 9 bases. The ends lost 7 bases at V and 4 bases at J; junction bases unmatched: 14. This CDR3 comprises 16 residues. The germline CDR1 and CDR2 sequences are SEHNR and FQNEAQ (reference sequence). The CDR3 coding sequence is TGTGCCAGCATGTTGCCGGGACAGGGAGCCAAGTACGAGCAGTACTTC. Amino acids: CASMLPGQGAKYEQYF.

This clonotype has at least ten counts. The V and J genes are TRBV11-2 and TRBJ1-1, with TRBD1 matching 10 bases. The CDR3 length is 17 residues. Germline assignment: CDR1 SGHAT and CDR2 FQNNGV. The junction had 11 bases not matched to a gene; V was cut back by 3 bases and J by 4 bases. The CDR3: CASSFTGQGKGSTEAFF. The CDR3 DNA follows: TGTGCCAGCAGCTTCACGGGACAGGGGAAGGGGAGCACTGAAGCTTTCTTT.